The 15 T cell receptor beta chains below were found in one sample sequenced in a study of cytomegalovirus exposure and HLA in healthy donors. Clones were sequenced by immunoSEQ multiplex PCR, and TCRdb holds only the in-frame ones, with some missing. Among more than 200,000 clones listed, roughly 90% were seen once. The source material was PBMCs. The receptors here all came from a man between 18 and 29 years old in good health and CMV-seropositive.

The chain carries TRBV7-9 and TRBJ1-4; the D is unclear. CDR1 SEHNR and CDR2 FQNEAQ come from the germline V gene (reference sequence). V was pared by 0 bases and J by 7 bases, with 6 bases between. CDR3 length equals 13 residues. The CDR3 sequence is CASSLAWAEKLFF. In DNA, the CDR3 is TGTGCCAGCAGCTTAGCCTGGGCTGAAAAACTGTTTTTT.

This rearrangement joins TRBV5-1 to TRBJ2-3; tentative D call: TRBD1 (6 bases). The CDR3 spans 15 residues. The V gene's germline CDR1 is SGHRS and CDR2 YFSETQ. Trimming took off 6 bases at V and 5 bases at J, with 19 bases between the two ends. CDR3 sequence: CASTWGQGGGDTQYF. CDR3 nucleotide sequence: TGCGCCAGCACCTGGGGGCAGGGCGGAGGAGATACGCAGTATTTT.

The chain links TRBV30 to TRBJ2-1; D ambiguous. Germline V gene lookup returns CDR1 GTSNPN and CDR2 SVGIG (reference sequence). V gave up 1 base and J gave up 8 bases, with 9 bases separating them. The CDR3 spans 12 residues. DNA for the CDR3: TGTGCCTGGAGTGGCCTAAGTTATGAGCAGTTCTTC. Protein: CAWSGLSYEQFF.

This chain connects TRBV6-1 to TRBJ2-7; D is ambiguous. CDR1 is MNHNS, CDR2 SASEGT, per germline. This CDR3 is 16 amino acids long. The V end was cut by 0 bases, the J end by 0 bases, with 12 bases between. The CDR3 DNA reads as TGTGCCAGCAGTGAAGCGGTGGGCGGAGACTCCTACGAGCAGTACTTC. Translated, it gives CASSEAVGGDSYEQYF.

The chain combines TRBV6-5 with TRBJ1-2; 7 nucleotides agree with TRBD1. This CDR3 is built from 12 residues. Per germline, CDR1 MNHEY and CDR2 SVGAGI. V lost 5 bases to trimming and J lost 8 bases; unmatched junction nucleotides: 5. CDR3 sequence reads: CASSEGAQGYTF. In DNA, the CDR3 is TGTGCCAGCAGTGAGGGGGCGCAGGGCTACACCTTC.

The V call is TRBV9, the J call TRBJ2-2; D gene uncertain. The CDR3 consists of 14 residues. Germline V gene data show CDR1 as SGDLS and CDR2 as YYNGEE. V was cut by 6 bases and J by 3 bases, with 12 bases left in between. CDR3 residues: CASTPLFDTGELFF. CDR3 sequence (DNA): TGTGCCAGCACCCCTTTGTTCGACACCGGGGAGCTGTTTTTT.

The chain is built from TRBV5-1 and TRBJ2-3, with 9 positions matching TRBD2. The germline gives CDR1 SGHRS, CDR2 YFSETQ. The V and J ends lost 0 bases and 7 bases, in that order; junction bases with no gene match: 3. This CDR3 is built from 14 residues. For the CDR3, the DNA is TGCGCCAGCAGCTTGGGCGGGAGGGGAAATACGCAGTATTTT. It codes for CASSLGGRGNTQYF.

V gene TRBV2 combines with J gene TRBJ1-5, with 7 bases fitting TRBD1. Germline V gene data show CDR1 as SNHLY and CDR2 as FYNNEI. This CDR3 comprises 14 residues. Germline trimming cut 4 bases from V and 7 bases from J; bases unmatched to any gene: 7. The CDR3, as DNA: TGTGCCAGCAGTGTCACAGGGGATAGGCAGCCCCAGCATTTT. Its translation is CASSVTGDRQPQHF.

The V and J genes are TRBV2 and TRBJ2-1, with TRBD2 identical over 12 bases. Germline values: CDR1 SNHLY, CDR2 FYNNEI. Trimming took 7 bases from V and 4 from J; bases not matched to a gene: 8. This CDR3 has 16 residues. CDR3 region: CASTGLAGGKYNEQFF. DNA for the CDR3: TGTGCCAGCACCGGGCTAGCGGGAGGGAAGTACAATGAGCAGTTCTTC. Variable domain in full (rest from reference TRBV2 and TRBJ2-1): EPEVTQTPSHQVTQMGQEVILRCVPISNHLYFYWYRQILGQKVEFLVSFYNNEISEKSEIFDDQFSVERPDGSNFTLKIRSTKLEDSAMYFCASTGLAGGKYNEQFFGPGTRLTVL.

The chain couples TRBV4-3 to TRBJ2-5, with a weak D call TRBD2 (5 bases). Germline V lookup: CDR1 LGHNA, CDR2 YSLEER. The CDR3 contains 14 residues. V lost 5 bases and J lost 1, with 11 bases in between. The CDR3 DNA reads TGCGCCAGCAGCTCAGAGCGGTCCCAAGAGACCCAGTACTTC. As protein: CASSSERSQETQYF.

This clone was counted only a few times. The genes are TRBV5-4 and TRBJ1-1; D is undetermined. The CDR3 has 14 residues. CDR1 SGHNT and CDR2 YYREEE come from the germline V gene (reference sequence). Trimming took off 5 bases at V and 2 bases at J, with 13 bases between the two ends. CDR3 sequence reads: CASRPNVVNTEAFF. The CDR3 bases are TGTGCCAGCAGACCCAACGTCGTAAACACTGAAGCTTTCTTT.

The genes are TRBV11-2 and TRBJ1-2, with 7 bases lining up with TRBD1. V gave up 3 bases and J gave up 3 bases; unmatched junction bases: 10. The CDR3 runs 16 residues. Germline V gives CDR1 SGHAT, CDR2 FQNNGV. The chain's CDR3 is CASSFQGDLYDYGYTF. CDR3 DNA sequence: TGTGCCAGCAGCTTCCAGGGGGACCTCTATGACTATGGCTACACCTTC.

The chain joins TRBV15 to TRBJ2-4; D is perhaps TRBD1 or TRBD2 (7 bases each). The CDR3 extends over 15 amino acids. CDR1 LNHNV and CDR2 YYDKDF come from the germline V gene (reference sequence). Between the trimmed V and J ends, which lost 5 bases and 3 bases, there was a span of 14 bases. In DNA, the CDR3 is TGTGCCACCAGCGTCGACAGGGAGGGCAAAAACATTCAGTACTTC. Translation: CATSVDREGKNIQYF.

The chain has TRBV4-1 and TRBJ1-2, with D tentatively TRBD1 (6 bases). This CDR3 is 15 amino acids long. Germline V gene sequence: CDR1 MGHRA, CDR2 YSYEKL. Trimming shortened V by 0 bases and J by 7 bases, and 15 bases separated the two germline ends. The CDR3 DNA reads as TGCGCCAGCAGCCAAGACAGGGGCCGAACCTTTGGCTACACCTTC. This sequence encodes CASSQDRGRTFGYTF.

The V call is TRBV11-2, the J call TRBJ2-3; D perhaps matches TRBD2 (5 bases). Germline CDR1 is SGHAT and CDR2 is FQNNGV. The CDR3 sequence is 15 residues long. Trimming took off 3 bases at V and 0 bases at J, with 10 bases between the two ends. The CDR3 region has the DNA TGTGCCAGCAGCTTGTATTCGGGGAGCACAGATACGCAGTATTTT. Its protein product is CASSLYSGSTDTQYF.